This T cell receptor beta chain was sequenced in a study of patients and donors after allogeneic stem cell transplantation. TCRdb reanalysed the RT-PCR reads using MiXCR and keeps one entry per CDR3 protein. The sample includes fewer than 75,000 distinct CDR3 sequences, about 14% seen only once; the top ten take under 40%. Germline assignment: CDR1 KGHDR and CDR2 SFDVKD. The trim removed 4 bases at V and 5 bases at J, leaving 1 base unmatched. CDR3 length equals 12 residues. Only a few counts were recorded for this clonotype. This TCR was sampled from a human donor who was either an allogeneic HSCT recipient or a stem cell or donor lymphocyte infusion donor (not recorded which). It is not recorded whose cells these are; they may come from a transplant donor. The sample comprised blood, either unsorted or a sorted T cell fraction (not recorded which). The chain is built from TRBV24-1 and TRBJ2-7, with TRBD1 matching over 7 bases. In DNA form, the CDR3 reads TGTGCCACCAGTGAGGACAGGAACGAGCAGTACTTC. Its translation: CATSEDRNEQYF.